This T cell receptor (beta chain) was captured in a study of technical replicates of blood from a handful of donors. Sequenced by immunoSEQ multiplex PCR; TCRdb stores in-frame clones only, minus some. The sample carries tens of thousands of clones, 85% to 95% recorded once. The CDR3 is 16 amino acids. CDR1 is MGHRA and CDR2 is YSYEKL in the germline V gene. V lost 4 bases and J lost 2; bases outside the gene matches: 4. This clone was recorded a few times. This clonotype was obtained from a human donor in good health. The V call is TRBV4-1, the J call TRBJ2-1; 11 positions match TRBD2. The source material was T cells isolated from PBMCs. The CDR3: CASSRELAGAYNEQFF. The CDR3 nucleotides are TGCGCCAGCAGCCGAGAACTAGCGGGGGCCTACAATGAGCAGTTCTTC.